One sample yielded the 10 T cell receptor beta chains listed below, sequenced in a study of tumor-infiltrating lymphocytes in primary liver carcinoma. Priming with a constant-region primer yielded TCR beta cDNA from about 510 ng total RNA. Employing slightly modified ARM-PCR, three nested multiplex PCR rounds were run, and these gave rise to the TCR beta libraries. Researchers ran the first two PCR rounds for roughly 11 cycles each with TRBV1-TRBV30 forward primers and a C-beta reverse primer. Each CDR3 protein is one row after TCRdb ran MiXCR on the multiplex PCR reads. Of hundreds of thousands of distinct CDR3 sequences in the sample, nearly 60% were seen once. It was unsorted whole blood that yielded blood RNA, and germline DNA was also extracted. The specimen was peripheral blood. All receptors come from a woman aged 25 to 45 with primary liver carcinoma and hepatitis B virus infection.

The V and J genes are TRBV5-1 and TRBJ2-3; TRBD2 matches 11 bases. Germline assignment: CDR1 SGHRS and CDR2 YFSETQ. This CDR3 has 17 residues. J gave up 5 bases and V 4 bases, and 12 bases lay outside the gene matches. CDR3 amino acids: CASSRHGTSGGGDTQYF. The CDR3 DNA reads TGCGCCAGCAGCAGGCACGGGACTAGCGGTGGCGGAGATACGCAGTATTTT. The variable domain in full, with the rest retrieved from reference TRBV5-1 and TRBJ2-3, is KAGVTQTPRYLIKTRGQQVTLSCSPISGHRSVSWYQQTPGQGLQFLFEYFSETQRNKGNFPGRFSGRQFSNSRSEMNVSTLELGDSALYLCASSRHGTSGGGDTQYFGPGTRLTVL.

In nucleotides, the CDR3 is TGCAGCCTTGGACATCCCAAAGAGACCCAGTACTTC. Protein sequence: CSLGHPKETQYF. The chain couples TRBV29-1 to TRBJ2-5; possibly TRBD1 for D (5 bases). Trimming took 8 bases from V and 3 from J, leaving 13 bases between them. Germline values: CDR1 SQVTM, CDR2 ANQGSEA. The CDR3 consists of 12 residues.

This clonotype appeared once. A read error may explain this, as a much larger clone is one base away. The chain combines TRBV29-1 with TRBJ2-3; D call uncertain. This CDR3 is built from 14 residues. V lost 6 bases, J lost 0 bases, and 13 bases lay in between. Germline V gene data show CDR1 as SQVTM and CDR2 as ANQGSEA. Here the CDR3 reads CSVLIVTSTDTQYF. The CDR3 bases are TGCAGCGTACTGATAGTGACTAGCACAGATACGCAGTATTTT.

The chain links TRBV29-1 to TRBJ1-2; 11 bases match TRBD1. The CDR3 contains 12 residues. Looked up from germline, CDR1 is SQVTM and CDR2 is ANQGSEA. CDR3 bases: TGCAGTGGGGGACAGGGGGGATATGGCTACACCTTC. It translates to CSGGQGGYGYTF.

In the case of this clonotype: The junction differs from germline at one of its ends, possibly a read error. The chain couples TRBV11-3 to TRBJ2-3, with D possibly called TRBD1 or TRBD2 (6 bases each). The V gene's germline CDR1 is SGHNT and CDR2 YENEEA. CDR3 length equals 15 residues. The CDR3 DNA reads TGTGCCAGCAGCTTTGAAAGCGGGTGGACAGATACACAGTATTTT. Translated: CASSFESGWTDTQYF.

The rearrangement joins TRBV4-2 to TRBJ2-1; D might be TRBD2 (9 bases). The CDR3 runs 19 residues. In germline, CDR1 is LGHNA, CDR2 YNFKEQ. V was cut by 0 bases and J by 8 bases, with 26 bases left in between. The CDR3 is CASSQDLASGTGPYDEQFF. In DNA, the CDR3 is TGTGCCAGCAGCCAAGATTTGGCTAGCGGGACAGGTCCTTACGATGAGCAGTTCTTC.

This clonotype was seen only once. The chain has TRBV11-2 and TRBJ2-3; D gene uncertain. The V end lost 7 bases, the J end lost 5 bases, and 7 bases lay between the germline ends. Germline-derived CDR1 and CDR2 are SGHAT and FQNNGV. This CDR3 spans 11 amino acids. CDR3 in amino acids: CASTTRDTQYF. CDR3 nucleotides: TGTGCCAGCACCACGAGAGATACGCAGTATTTT.

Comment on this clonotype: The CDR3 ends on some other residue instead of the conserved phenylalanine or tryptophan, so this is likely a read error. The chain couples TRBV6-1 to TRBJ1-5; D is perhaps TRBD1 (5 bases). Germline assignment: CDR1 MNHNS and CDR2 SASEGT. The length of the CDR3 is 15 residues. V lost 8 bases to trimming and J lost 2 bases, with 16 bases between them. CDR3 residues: CASDHRFRGNQPQHL. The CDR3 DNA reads TGTGCCAGCGATCACAGGTTTAGAGGCAATCAGCCCCAGCATCTT.

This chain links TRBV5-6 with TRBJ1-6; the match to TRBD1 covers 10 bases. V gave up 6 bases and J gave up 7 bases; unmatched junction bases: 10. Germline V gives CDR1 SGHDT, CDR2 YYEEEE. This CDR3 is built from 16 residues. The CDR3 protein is CASNSTPGQGNSPLHF. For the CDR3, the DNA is TGTGCCAGCAACTCGACTCCGGGACAGGGGAATTCACCCCTCCACTTT. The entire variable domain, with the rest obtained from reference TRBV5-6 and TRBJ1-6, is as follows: DAGVTQSPTHLIKTRGQQVTLRCSPKSGHDTVSWYQQALGQGPQFIFQYYEEEERQRGNFPDRFSGHQFPNYSSELNVNALLLGDSALYLCASNSTPGQGNSPLHFGNGTRLTVT.

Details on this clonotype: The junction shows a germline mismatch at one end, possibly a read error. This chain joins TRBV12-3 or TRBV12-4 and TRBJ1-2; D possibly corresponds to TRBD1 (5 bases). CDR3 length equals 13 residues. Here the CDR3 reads CASNLGTIYGFTF. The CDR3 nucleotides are TGTGCCAGCAATTTAGGGACGATCTATGGCTTCACCTTC.